The T cell receptor (beta chain) under discussion was sequenced for a study of synovial regulatory T cells in juvenile arthritis. Per germline, CDR1 SGHAT and CDR2 FQNNGV. CDR3 length equals 12 residues. A DNA sequence was not provided. TCRdb's copy holds only in-frame clones and misses some; the assay was immunoSEQ multiplex PCR. This table lists approximately 7,100 clones. What was sequenced was Treg cells from blood. Subset in this sample: remaining (HLA-DR-negative) circulating blood Treg cells. The V and J genes are TRBV11-2 and TRBJ2-1; TCRdb's D call of TRBD1 is untestable without DNA. The TCR was taken from a donor under 30 with juvenile idiopathic arthritis. The CDR3 is CASSSTGHEQFF.